This T cell receptor (beta chain) appears in the sequencing data of a study of blood T cell repertoires in COVID-19. At the level of the study: T cells, B-cell-depleted T cells, or PBMCs provided the cDNA or gDNA that served as material.

This CDR3 has 14 amino acids. Germline loops: CDR1 KGHDR, CDR2 SFDVKD. V dropped 5 bases and J dropped 7; count of bases not matched to a gene: 3. In the authors' workflow: Amplification with reference gene primers provided the estimates of nucleated cell counts. The method was immunoSEQ multiplex PCR; TCRdb's version includes in-frame clones alone and lacks a portion of them. V, J and clone size are taken as reported in that table, and D and trimming were inferred from the DNA itself. The table has tens of thousands of clones, roughly four fifths seen once. The TCR comes from a woman of 80 years or more with acute or convalescent COVID-19. Sequencing input: peripheral blood. The chain carries TRBV24-1 and TRBJ2-2; 10 positions match TRBD2. The CDR3 DNA reads as TGTGCCACCAGTGCTAGCGGGAGTTACGGGGAGCTGTTTTTT. Its protein is CATSASGSYGELFF.